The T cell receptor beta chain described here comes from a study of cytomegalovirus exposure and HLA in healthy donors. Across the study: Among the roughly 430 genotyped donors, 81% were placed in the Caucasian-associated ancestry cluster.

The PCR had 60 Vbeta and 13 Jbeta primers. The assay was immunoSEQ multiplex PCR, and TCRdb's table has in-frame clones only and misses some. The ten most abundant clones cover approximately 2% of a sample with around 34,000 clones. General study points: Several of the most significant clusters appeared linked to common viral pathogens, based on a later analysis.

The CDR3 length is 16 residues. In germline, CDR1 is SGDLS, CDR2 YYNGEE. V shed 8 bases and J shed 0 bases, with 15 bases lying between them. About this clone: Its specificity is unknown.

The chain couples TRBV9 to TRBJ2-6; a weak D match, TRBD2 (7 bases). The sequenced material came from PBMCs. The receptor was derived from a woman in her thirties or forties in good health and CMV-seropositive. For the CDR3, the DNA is TGTGCCAGTTCGGGTAGGGGGGGCTCTGGGGCCAACGTCCTGACTTTC. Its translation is CASSGRGGSGANVLTF.